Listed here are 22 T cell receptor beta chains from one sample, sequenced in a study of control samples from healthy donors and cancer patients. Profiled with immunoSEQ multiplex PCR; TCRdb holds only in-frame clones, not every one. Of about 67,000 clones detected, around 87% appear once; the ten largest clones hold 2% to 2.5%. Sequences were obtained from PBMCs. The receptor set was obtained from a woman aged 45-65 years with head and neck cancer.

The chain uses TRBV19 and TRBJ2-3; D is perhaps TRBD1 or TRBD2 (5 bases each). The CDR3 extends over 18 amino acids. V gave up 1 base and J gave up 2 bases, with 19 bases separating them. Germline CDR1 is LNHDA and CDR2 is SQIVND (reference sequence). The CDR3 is CASSIGGTTFSSTDTQYF. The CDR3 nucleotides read TGTGCCAGTAGTATAGGGGGGACCACCTTCTCGTCCACAGATACGCAGTATTTT.

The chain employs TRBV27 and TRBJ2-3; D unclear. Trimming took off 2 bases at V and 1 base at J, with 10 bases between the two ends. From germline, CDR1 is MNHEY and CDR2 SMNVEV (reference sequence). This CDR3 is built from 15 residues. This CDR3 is CASSLTRLRTDTQYF. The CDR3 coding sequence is TGTGCCAGCAGTTTAACGCGTCTACGCACAGATACGCAGTATTTT.

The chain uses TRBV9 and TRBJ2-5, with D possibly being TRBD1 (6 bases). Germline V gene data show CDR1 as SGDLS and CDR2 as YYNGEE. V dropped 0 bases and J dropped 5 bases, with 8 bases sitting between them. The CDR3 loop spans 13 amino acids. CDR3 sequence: CASSVGGPETQYF. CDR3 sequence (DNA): TGTGCCAGCAGCGTAGGGGGGCCGGAGACCCAGTACTTC.

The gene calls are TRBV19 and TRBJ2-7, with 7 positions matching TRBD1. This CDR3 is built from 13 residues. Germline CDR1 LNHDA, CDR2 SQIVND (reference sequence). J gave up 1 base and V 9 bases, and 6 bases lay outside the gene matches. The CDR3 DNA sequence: TGTGCCAGCAGGGGGTCCGAGTCCTACGAGCAGTACTTC. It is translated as CASRGSESYEQYF. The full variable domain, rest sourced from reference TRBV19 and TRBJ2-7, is DGGITQSPKYLFRKEGQNVTLSCEQNLNHDAMYWYRQDPGQGLRLIYYSQIVNDFQKGDIAEGYSVSREKKESFPLTVTSAQKNPTAFYLCASRGSESYEQYFGPGTRLTVT.

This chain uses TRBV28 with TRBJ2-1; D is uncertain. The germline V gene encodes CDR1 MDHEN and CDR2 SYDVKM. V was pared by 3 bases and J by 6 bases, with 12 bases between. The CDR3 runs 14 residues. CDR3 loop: CASSLQFETNEQFF. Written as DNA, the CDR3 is TGTGCCAGCAGTTTGCAATTTGAAACCAATGAGCAGTTCTTC.

The CDR3 DNA follows: TGTGCCAGCAGCTTAGATCGGGGACTGGCCACAGATACGCAGTATTTT. Amino acid sequence: CASSLDRGLATDTQYF. V is TRBV11-2 and J is TRBJ2-3; perhaps TRBD2 as D (6 bases). The CDR3 is made up of 16 amino acids. The germline gives CDR1 SGHAT, CDR2 FQNNGV. The V end was cut by 0 bases, the J end by 2 bases, with 12 bases between.

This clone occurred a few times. CDR3 amino acids: CASSPTGPPETQYF. CDR3 DNA sequence: TGTGCCAGTAGTCCAACGGGTCCGCCGGAGACCCAGTACTTC. The chain employs TRBV19 and TRBJ2-5; the D is unclear. This CDR3 region has 14 residues. Trimming shortened V by 5 bases and J by 5 bases, and 15 bases separated the two germline ends. Germline loops: CDR1 LNHDA, CDR2 SQIVND (reference sequence).

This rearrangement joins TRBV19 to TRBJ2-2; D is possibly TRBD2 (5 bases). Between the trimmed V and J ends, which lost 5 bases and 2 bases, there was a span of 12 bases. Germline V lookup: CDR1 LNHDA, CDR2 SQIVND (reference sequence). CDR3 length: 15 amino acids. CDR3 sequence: CASSAGVLNTGELFF. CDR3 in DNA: TGTGCCAGTAGTGCCGGGGTCTTAAACACCGGGGAGCTGTTTTTT.

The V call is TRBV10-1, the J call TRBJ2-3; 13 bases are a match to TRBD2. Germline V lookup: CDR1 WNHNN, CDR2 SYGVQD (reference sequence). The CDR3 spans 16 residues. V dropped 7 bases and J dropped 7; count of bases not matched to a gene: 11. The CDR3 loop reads CASIPGLAGRGHTQYF. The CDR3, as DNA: TGCGCCAGCATCCCGGGACTAGCGGGGAGGGGGCATACGCAGTATTTT.

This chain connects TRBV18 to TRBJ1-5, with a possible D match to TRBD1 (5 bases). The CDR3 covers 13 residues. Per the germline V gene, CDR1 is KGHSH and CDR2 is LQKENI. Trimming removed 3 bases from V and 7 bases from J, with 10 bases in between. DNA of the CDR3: TGTGCCAGCTCACCGGAAGGGGACCAGCCCCAGCATTTT. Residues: CASSPEGDQPQHF.

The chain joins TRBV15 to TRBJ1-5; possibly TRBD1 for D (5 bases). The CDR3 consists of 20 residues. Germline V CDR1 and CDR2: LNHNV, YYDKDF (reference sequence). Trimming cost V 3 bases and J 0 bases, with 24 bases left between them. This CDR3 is CATSSELAGRTFYSNQPQHF. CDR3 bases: TGTGCCACCAGCAGCGAGCTGGCGGGACGGACCTTTTATAGCAATCAGCCCCAGCATTTT. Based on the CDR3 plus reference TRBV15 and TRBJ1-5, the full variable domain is DAMVIQNPRYQVTQFGKPVTLSCSQTLNHNVMYWYQQKSSQAPKLLFHYYDKDFNNEADTPDNFQSRRPNTSFCFLDIRSPGLGDTAMYLCATSSELAGRTFYSNQPQHFGDGTRLSIL.

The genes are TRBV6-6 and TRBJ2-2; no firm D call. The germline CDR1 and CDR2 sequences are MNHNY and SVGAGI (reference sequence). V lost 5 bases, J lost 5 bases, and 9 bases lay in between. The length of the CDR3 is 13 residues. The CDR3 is CASSLESTGELFF. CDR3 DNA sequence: TGTGCCAGCAGTCTAGAGAGTACCGGGGAGCTGTTTTTT.

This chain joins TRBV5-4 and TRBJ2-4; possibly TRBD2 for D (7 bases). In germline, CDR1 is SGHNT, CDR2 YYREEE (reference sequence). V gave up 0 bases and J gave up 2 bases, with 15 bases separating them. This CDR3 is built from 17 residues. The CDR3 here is CASSLELRGGPKNIQYF. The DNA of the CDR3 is TGTGCCAGCAGCTTGGAATTAAGGGGGGGACCCAAAAACATTCAGTACTTC.

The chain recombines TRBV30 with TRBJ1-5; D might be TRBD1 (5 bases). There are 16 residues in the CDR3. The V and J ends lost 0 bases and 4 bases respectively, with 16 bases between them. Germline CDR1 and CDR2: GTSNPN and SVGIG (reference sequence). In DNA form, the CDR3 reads TGTGCCTGGAGTGTACGGGGCGGAGTGGGGAATCAGCCCCAGCATTTT. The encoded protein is CAWSVRGGVGNQPQHF.

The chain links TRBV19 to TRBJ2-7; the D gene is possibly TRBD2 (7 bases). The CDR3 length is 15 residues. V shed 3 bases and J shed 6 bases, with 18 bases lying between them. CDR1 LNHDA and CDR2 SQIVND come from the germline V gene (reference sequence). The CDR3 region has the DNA TGTGCCAGTAGTATGGATGGTCGACGGGGGGCCGAGCAGTACTTC. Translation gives CASSMDGRRGAEQYF.

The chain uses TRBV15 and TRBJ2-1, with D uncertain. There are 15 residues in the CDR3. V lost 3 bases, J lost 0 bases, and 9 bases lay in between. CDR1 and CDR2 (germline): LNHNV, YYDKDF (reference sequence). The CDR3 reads CATSRTFSSYNEQFF. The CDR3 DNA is TGTGCCACCAGCAGGACGTTTAGCTCCTACAATGAGCAGTTCTTC.

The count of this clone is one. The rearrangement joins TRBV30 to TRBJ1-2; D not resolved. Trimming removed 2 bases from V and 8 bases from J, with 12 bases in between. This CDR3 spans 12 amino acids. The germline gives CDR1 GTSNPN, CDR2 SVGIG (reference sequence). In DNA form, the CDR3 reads TGTGCCTGGAGTACCGGGCCGGGGGGCTACACCTTC. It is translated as CAWSTGPGGYTF.

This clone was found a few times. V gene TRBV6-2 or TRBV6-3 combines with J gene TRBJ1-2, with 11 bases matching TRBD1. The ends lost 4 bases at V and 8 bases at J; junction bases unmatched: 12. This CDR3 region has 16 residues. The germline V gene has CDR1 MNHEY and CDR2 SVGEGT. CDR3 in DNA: TGTGCCAGCAGTTCCCCGCGCGGGACAGGGGGGGGCGGCTACACCTTC. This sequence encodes CASSSPRGTGGGGYTF.

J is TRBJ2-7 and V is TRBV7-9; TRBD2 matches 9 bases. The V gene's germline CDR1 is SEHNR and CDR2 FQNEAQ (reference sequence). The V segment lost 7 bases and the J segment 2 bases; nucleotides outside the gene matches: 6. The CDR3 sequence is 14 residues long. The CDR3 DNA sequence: TGTGCCAGCACCAAAGCTAGCGGGGCCTACGAGCAGTACTTC. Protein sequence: CASTKASGAYEQYF.

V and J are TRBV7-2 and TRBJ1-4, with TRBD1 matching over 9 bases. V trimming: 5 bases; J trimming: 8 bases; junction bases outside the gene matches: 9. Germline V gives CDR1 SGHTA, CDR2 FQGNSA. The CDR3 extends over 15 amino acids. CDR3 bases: TGTGCCAGCAGCCCGCCGGGACAGGGTTTAGAAAAACTGTTTTTT. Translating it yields CASSPPGQGLEKLFF.

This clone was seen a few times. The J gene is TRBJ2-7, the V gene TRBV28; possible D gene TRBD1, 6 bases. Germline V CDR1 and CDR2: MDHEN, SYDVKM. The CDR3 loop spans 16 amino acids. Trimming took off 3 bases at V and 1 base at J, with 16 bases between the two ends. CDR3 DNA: TGTGCCAGCAGTTTCTCCCACCAAACAGGGTCCTACGAGCAGTACTTC. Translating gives CASSFSHQTGSYEQYF.

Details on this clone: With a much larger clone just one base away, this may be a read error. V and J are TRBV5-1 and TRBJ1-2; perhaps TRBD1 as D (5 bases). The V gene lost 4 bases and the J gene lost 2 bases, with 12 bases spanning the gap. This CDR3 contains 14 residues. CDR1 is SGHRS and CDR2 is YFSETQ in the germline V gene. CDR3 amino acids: CASSRAGGNYGYTF. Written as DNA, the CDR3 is TGCGCCAGCAGCCGCGCGGGGGGGAACTATGGCTACACCTTC.